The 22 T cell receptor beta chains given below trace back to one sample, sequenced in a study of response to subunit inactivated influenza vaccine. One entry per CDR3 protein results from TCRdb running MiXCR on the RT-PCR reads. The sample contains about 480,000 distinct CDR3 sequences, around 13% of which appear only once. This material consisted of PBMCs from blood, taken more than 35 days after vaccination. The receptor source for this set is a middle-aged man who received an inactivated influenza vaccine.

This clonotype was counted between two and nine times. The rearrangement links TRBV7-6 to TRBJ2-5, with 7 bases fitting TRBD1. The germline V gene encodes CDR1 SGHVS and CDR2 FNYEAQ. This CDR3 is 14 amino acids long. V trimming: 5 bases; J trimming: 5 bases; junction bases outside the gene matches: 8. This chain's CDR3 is CASSPKQGWETQYF. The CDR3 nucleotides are TGTGCCAGCAGCCCCAAACAGGGGTGGGAGACCCAGTACTTC.

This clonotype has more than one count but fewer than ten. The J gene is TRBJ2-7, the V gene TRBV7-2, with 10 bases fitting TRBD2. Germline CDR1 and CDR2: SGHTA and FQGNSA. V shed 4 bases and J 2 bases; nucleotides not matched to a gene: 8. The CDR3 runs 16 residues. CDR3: CASSSTRTSGTYEQYF. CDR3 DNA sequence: TGTGCCAGCAGCTCGACTCGGACTAGCGGAACCTACGAGCAGTACTTC.

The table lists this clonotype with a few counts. CDR3 loop: CASSQGGGTGAYEQYF. In DNA, the CDR3 is TGCGCCAGCAGCCAAGGCGGGGGGACAGGGGCCTACGAGCAGTACTTC. J is TRBJ2-7 and V is TRBV4-1; TRBD1 matches 10 bases. The J segment lost 2 bases and the V segment lost 1 base, leaving 5 bases of the junction unmatched. From germline, CDR1 is MGHRA and CDR2 YSYEKL. This CDR3 is built from 16 residues.

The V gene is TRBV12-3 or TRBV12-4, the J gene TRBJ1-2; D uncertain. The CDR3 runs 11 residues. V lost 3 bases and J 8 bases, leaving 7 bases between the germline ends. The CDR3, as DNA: TGTGCCAGCAGTTTTAGTATCGGCTACACCTTC. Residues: CASSFSIGYTF.

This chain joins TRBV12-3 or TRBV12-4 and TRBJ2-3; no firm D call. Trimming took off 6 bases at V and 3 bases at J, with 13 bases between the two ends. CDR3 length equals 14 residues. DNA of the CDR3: TGTGCCAGCAGAACCCCGGCAGGAACAGATACGCAGTATTTT. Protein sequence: CASRTPAGTDTQYF.

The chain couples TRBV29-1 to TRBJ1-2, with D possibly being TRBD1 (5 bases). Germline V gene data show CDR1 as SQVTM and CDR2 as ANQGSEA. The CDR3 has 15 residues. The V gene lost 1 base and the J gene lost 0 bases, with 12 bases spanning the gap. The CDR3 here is CSVEGVRGANYGYTF. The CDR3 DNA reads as TGCAGCGTTGAAGGGGTGCGGGGGGCTAACTATGGCTACACCTTC.

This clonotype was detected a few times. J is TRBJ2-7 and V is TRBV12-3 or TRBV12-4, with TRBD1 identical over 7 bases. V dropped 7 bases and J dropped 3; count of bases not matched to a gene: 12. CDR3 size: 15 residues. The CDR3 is CASTSRDRDYYEQYF. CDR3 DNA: TGTGCCAGCACCTCGAGGGACAGAGATTACTACGAGCAGTACTTC.

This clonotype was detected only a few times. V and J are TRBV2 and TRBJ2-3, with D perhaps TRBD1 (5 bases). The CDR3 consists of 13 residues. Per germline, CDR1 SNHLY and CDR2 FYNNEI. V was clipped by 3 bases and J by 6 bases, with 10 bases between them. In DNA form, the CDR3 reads TGTGCCAGCAGTGAGTGGGCAGGGGATACGCAGTATTTT. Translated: CASSEWAGDTQYF.

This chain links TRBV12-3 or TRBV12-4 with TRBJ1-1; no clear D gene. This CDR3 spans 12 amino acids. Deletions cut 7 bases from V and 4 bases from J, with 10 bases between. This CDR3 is CASTPGVTEAFF. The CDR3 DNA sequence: TGTGCCAGCACCCCCGGCGTCACTGAAGCTTTCTTT.

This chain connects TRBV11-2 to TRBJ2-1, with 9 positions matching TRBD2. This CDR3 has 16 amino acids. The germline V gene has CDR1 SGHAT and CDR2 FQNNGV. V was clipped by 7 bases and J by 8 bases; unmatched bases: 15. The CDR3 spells CASTLGGVAGVYEQFF. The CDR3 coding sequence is TGTGCCAGCACCCTTGGAGGGGTAGCGGGAGTCTATGAGCAGTTCTTC.

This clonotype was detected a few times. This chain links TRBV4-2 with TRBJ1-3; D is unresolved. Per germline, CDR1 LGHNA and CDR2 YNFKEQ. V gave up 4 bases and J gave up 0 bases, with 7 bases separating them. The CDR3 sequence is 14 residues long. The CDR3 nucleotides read TGTGCCAGCAGCCCCCCGGTCTCTGGAAACACCATATATTTT. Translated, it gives CASSPPVSGNTIYF.

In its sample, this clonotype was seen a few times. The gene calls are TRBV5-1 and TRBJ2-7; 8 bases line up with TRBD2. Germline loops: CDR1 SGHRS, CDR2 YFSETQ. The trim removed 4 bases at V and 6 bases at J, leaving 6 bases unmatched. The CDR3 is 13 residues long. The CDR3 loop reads CASSISGVSEQYF. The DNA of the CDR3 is TGCGCCAGCAGCATTAGCGGGGTATCCGAGCAGTACTTC.

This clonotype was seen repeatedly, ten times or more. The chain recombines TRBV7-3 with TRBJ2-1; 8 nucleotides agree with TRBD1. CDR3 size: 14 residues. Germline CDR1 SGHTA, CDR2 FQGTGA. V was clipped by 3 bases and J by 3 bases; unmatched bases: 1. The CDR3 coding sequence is TGTGCCAGCAGCTTCGACAGGGGCTACAATGAGCAGTTCTTC. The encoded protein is CASSFDRGYNEQFF.

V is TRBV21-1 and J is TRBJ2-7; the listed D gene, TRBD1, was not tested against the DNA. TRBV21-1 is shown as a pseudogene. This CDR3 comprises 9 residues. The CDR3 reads CAGRREQYF. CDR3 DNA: TGTGCCGGGCGTAGAGAGCAGTACTTC.

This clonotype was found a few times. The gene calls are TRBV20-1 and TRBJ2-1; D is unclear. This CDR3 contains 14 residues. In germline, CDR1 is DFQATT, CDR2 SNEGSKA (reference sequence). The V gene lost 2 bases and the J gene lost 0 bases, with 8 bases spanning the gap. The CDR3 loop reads CSARQRSSYNEQFF. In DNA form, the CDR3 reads TGCAGTGCTAGACAGAGAAGCTCCTACAATGAGCAGTTCTTC.

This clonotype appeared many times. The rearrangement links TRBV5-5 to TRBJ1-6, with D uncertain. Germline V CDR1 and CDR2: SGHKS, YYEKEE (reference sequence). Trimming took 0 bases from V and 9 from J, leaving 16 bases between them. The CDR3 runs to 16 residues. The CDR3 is CASSLGNGAGISPLHF. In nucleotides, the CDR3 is TGTGCCAGCAGCTTGGGTAACGGAGCCGGAATTTCACCCCTCCACTTT.

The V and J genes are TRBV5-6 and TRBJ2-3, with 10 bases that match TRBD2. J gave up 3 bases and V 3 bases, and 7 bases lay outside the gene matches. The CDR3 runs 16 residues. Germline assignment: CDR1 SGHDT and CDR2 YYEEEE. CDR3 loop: CASSWGAGGPTDTQYF. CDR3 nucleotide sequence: TGTGCCAGCAGCTGGGGAGCGGGGGGGCCTACAGATACGCAGTATTTT.

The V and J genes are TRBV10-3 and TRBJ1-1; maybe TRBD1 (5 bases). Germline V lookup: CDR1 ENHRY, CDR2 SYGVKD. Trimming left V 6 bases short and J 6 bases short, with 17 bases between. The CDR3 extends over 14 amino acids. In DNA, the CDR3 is TGTGCCATCAGACAGGAGCGCGTTGGCGCTGAAGCTTTCTTT. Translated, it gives CAIRQERVGAEAFF.

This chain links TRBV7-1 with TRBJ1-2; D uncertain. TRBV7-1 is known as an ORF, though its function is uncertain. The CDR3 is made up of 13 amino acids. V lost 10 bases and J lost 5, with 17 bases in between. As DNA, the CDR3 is TGTGCCATGAGCTCTGGGCTGTCTTATGGCTACACCTTC. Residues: CAMSSGLSYGYTF.

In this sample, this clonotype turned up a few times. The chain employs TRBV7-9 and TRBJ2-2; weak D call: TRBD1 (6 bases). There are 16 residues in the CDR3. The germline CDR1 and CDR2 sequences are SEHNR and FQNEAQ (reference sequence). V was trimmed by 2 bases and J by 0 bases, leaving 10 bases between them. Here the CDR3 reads CASSLRGHANTGELFF. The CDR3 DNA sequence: TGTGCCAGCAGCTTACGGGGACACGCGAACACCGGGGAGCTGTTTTTT.

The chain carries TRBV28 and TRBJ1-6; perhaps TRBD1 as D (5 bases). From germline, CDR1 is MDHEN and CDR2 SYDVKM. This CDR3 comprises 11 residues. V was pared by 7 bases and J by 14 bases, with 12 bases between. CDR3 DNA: TGTGCCAGCAACCTCTCGGGGGCCCTCCACTTT. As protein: CASNLSGALHF.

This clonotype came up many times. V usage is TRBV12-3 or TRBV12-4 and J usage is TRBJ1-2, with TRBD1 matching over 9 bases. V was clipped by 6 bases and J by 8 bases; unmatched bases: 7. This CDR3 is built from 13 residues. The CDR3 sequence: CASSRGQGEGYTF. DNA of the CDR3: TGTGCCAGCAGCCGGGGACAGGGAGAAGGCTACACCTTC.